The present T cell receptor beta chain was sequenced within a study of OX40 agonist ivuxolimab in advanced cancers. Looking at the study overall: Patients received intravenous ivuxolimab every 2 weeks at 0.01 to 10 mg/kg. Among those enrolled, mean age was about 60 years (range about 23 to 90) and 75% to 85% were male. Three partial responders included one hepatocellular carcinoma patient and two cutaneous melanoma patients. The study, taken as a whole, reports: Low levels of normalized T-cell clonal expansion also appeared in some nonresponders.

Concerning this clone: As yet, its antigen is unknown.

Per germline, CDR1 SGHVS and CDR2 FQNEAQ. Trimming cost V 5 bases and J 9 bases; bases outside gene matches: 7. The CDR3 has 15 amino acids. Clones were read by immunoSEQ multiplex PCR, and TCRdb kept only the in-frame ones, dropping some. The sample yields 25,000 to 35,000 clones, about 88% seen once. The source material was CD4+ or CD8+ T cells sorted from blood, sampled in a trial of the OX40 agonist ivuxolimab. The gene calls are TRBV7-8 and TRBJ2-1, with 13 bases that match TRBD2. This sequence was found in an adult with an advanced solid tumor such as melanoma, head and neck, liver or kidney cancer. CDR3 in amino acids: CASSRTSGRDGEQFF. As DNA, the CDR3 is TGTGCCAGCAGCCGGACTAGCGGGAGAGACGGTGAGCAGTTCTTC.